The present T cell receptor beta chain was sequenced within a study of Ad26.COV2.S vaccination and SARS-CoV-2 variants. The method was immunoSEQ multiplex PCR; TCRdb's version includes in-frame clones alone and lacks a portion of them. The data show about 440,000 clones, approximately 88% seen once. The CDR3 covers 18 residues. Between the trimmed V and J ends, which lost 5 bases and 5 bases, there was a span of 27 bases. Per the germline V gene, CDR1 is MDHEN and CDR2 is SYDVKM. As for treatment: 19 received Ad26.COV2.S at low or high dose, single or two shots; 5 received placebo; per-sample allocation not given. Sampling happened 63 days after the first vaccine or placebo injection. The individual, an adult aged 18-55 years, was a donor in Boston.

The sample was peripheral blood, taken in a trial of Ad26.COV2.S vaccine versus placebo. The origin of this receptor is a person aged 18-60 years who received the Ad26.COV2.S COVID-19 vaccine or a placebo. The genes are TRBV28 and TRBJ2-5; TRBD2 might be the D (8 bases). CDR3 sequence reads: CASSTRTGTVPGGETQYF. CDR3 nucleotide sequence: TGTGCCAGCAGTACCAGGACCGGGACAGTTCCGGGGGGGGAGACCCAGTACTTC.